This TCR beta chain was recovered during a study of cytomegalovirus exposure and HLA in healthy donors. In the case of this clone: Its antigen remains unknown.

Trimming shortened V by 0 bases and J by 0 bases, and 10 bases separated the two germline ends. Per the germline V gene, CDR1 is SGHKS and CDR2 is YYEKEE (reference sequence). The CDR3 runs to 16 residues. PCR primers comprised 60 Vbeta and 13 Jbeta primers. Sequenced by immunoSEQ multiplex PCR; TCRdb stores in-frame clones only, minus some. The profile shows over 80,000 clones, roughly 80% of them singletons. Overall study findings and caveats: It was confirmed in vitro that three of the CMV-associated chains were specific for CMV antigens. Analyzed later, most CMV-associated TCR beta chains appeared HLA-restricted.

The TCR sequence derives from a man aged 25-45 years in good health and CMV-seropositive. The specimen sequenced was PBMCs. The chain recombines TRBV5-5 with TRBJ1-3, with D possibly matching TRBD1 (6 bases). CDR3 sequence (DNA): TGTGCCAGCAGCTTGGCCGGACAGCTCTCTGGAAACACCATATATTTT. It encodes CASSLAGQLSGNTIYF.